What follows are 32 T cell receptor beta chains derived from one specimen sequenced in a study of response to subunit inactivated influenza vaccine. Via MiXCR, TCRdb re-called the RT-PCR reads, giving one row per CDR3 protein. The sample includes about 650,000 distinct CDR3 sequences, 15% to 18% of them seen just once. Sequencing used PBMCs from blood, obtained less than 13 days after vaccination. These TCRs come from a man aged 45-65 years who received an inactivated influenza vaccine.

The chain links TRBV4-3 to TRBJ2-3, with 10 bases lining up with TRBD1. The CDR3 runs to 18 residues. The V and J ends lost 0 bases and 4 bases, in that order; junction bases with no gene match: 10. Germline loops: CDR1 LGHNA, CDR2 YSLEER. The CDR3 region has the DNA TGCGCCAGCAGCCAAGATATAGCGACAGGGGGCTCCTCAGATACGCAGTATTTT. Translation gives CASSQDIATGGSSDTQYF.

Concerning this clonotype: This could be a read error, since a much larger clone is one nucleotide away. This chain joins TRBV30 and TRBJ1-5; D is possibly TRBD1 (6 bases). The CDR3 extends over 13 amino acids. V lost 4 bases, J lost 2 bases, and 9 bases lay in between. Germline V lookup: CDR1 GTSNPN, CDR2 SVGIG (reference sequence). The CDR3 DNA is TGTGCCTGGACAGGGGATGGCAATCAGCCCCAGCATTTT. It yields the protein CAWTGDGNQPQHF.

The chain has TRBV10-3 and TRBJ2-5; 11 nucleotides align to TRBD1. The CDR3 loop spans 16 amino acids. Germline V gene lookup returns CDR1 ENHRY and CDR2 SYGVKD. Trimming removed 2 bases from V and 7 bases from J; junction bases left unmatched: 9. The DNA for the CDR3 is TGTGCCATCAGTGAGACGGCACCGGGACAGGGGGGGACCCAGTACTTC. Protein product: CAISETAPGQGGTQYF.

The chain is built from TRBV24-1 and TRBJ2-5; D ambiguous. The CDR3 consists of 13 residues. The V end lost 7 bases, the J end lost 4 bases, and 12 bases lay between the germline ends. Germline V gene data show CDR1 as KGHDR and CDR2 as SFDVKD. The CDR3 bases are TGTGCCACCAGCCTCTTAGGTTCAGAGACCCAGTACTTC. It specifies CATSLLGSETQYF.

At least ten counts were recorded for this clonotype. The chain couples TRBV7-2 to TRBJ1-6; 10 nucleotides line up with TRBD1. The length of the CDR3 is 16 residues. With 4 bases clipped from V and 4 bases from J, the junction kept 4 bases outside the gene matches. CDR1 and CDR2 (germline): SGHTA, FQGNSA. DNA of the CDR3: TGTGCCAGCAGCTCCCCGGGACAGGGGTATAATTCACCCCTCCACTTT. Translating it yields CASSSPGQGYNSPLHF.

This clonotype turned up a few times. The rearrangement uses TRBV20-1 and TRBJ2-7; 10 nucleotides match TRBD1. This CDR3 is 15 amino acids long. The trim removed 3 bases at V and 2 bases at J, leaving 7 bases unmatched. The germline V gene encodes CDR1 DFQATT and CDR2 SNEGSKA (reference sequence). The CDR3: CSASVRDRGTYEQYF. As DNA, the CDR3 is TGCAGTGCTAGTGTGCGGGACAGGGGCACCTACGAGCAGTACTTC.

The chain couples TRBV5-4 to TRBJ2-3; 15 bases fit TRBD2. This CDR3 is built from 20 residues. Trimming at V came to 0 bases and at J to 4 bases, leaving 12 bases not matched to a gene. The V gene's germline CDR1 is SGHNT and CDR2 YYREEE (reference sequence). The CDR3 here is CASSLDRGTSGRKFSDTQYF. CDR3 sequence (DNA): TGTGCCAGCAGCTTGGACAGGGGGACTAGCGGGAGGAAATTTTCAGATACGCAGTATTTT.

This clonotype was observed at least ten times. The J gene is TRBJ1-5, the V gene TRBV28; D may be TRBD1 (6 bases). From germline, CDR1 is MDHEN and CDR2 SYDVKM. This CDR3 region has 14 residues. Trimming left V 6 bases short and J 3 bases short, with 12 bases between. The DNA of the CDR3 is TGTGCCAGCAGCCTAAGGGGGATCAATCAGCCCCAGCATTTT. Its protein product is CASSLRGINQPQHF.

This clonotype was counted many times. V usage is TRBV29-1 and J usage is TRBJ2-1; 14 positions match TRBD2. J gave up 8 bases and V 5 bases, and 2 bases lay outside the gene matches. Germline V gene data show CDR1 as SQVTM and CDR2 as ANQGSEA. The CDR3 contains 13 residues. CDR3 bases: TGCAGCGTTAGACTAGCGGGAGGGCATGAGCAGTTCTTC. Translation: CSVRLAGGHEQFF.

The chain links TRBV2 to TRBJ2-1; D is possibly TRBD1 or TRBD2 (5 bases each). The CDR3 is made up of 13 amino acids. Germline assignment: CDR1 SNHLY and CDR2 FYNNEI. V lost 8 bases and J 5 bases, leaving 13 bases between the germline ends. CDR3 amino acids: CASSGRLHNEQFF. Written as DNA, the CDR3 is TGTGCCAGCTCGGGGCGCCTTCACAATGAGCAGTTCTTC.

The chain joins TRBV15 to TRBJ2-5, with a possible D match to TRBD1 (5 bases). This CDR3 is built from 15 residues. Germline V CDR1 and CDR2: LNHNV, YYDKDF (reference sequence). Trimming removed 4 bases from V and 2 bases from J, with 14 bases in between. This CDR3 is CATSTRDSLQETQYF. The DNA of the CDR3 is TGTGCCACCAGCACCCGCGACAGCCTGCAAGAGACCCAGTACTTC.

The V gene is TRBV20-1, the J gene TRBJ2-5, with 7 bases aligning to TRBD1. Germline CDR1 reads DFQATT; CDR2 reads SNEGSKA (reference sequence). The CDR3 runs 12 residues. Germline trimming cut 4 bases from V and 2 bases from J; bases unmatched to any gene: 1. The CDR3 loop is CSAKGQQETQYF. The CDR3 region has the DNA TGCAGTGCTAAGGGACAGCAAGAGACCCAGTACTTC.

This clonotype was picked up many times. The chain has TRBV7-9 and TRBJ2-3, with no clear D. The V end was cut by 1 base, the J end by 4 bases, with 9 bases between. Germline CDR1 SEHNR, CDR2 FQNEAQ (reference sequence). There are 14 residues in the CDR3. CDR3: CASSLDYHSDTQYF. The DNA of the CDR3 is TGTGCCAGCAGCTTAGATTACCATTCAGATACGCAGTATTTT.

CDR3 nucleotides: TGTGCCAGCAGTTTAATAGGGGGTCGGCCCCTCCACTTT. As protein: CASSLIGGRPLHF. V gene TRBV12-3 or TRBV12-4 combines with J gene TRBJ1-6, with D possibly being TRBD1 (6 bases). V dropped 2 bases and J dropped 13 bases, with 12 bases sitting between them. The CDR3 contains 13 residues.

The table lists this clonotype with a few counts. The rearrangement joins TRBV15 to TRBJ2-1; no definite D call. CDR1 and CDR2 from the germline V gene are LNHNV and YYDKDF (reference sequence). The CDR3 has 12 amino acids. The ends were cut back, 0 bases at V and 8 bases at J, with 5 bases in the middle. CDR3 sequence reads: CATSRDGDEQFF. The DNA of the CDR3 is TGTGCCACCAGCAGAGATGGAGATGAGCAGTTCTTC.

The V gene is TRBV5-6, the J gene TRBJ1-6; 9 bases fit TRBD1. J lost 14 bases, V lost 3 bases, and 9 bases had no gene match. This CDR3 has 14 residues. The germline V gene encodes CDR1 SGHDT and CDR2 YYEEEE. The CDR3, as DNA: TGTGCCAGCAGCTCGGACAGGGGTAATTCGGCCCTCCACTTT. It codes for CASSSDRGNSALHF. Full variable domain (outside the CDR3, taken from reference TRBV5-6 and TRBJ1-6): DAGVTQSPTHLIKTRGQQVTLRCSPKSGHDTVSWYQQALGQGPQFIFQYYEEEERQRGNFPDRFSGHQFPNYSSELNVNALLLGDSALYLCASSSDRGNSALHFGNGTRLTVT.

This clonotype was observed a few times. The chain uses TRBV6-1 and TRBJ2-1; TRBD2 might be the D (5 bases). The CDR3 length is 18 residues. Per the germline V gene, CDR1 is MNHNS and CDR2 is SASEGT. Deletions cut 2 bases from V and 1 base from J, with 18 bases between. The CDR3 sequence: CASSEPRSGVPSYNEQFF. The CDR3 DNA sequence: TGTGCCAGCAGTGAACCCCGGAGCGGCGTACCTTCCTACAATGAGCAGTTCTTC.

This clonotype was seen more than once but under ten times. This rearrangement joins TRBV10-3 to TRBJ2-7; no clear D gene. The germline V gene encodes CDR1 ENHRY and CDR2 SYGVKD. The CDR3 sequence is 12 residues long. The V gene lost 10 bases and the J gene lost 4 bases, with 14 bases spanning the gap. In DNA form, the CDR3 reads TGTGCCACCACCCCTACAGATTACGAGCAGTACTTC. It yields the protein CATTPTDYEQYF.

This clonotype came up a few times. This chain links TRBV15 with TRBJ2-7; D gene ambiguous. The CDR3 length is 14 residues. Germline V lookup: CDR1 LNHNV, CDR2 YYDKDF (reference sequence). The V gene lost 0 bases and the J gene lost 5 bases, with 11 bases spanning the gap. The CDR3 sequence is CATSRDLRFHEQYF. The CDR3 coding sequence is TGTGCCACCAGCAGAGATTTGAGGTTCCACGAGCAGTACTTC.

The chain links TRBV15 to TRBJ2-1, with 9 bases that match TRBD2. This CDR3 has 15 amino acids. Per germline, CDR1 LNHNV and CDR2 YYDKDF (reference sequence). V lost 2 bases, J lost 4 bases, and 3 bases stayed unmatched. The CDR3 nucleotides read TGTGCCACCAGCAGATCGACTAGCGGATACAATGAGCAGTTCTTC. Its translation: CATSRSTSGYNEQFF.

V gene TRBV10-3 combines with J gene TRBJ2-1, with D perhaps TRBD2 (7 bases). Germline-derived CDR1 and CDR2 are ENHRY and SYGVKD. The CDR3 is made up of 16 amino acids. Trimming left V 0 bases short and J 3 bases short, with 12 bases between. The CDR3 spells CAISESGGGLYNEQFF. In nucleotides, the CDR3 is TGTGCCATCAGTGAGTCGGGCGGGGGCCTCTACAATGAGCAGTTCTTC.

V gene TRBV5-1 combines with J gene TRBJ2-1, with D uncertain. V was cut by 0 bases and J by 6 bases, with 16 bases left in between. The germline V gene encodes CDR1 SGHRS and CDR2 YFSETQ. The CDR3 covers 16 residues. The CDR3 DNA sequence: TGCGCCAGCAGCTTGGGCGATACAAGCCCGGGCAATGAGCAGTTCTTC. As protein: CASSLGDTSPGNEQFF.

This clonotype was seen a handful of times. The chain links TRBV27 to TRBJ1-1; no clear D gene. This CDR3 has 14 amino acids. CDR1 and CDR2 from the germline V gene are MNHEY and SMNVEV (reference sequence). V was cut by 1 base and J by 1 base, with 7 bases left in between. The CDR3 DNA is TGTGCCAGCAGTTTATACTCGGGGAACACTGAAGCTTTCTTT. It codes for CASSLYSGNTEAFF.

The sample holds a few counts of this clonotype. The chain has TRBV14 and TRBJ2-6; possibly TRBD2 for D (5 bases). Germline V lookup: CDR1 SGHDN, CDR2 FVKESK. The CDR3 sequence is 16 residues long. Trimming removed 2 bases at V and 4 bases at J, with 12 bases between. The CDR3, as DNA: TGTGCCAGCAGCCAATTCGGGGTCGCCGGGGCCAACGTCCTGACTTTC. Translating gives CASSQFGVAGANVLTF.

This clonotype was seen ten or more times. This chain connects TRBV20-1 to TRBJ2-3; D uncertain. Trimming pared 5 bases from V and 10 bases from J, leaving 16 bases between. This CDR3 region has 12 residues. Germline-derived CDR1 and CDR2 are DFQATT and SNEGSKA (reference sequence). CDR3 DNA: TGCAGTGCTCCCAAGGACGGTGGTGCGCAGTATTTT. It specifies CSAPKDGGAQYF.

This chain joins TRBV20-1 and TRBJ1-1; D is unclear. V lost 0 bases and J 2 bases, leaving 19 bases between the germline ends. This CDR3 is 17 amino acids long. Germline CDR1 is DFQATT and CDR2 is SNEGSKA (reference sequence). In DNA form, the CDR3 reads TGCAGTGCTAGAGATCCGGTGCGGGCAGGAGATAACACTGAAGCTTTCTTT. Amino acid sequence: CSARDPVRAGDNTEAFF.

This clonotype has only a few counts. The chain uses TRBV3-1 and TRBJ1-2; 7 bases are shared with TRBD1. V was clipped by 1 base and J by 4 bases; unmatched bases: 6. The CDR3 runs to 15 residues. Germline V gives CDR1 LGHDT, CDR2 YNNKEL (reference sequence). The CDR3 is CASSQVPTGAYGYTF. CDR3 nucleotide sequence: TGTGCCAGCAGCCAAGTCCCAACAGGGGCCTATGGCTACACCTTC.

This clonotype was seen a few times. The CDR3 bases are TGTGCCAGCAGCGTAGCTCAGGGACGCACAGATACGCAGTATTTT. It encodes CASSVAQGRTDTQYF. This chain links TRBV9 with TRBJ2-3, with D perhaps matching TRBD1 or TRBD2 (5 bases each). The length of the CDR3 is 15 residues. Germline CDR1 is SGDLS and CDR2 is YYNGEE. Trimming pared 0 bases from V and 1 base from J, leaving 9 bases between.

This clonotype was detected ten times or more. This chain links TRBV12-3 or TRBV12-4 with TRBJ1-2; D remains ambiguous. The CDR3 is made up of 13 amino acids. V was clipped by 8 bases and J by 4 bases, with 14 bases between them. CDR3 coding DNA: TGTGCCAGCGCCCGGGGAGGAGGCTATGGCTACACCTTC. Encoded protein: CASARGGGYGYTF.

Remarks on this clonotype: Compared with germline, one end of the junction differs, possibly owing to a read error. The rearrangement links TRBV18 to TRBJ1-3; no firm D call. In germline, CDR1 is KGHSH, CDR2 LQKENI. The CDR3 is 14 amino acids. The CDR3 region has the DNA TGTGTCAGCTCACAGTCGGTTACTGGAAACACCATATATTTT. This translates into CVSSQSVTGNTIYF.

The CDR3 coding sequence is TGTGCCAGCAGCACTTATGGACTCGGGCGCTACGAGCAGTACTTC. The encoded protein is CASSTYGLGRYEQYF. The V call is TRBV7-2, the J call TRBJ2-7, with D tentatively TRBD2 (5 bases). CDR3 size: 15 residues. CDR1 is SGHTA, CDR2 FQGNSA, per germline. V lost 5 bases and J 3 bases, leaving 17 bases between the germline ends.

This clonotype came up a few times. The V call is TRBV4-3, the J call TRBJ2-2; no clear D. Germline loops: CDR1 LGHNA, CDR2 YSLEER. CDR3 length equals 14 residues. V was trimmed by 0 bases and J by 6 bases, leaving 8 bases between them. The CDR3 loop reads CASSQDTKAGELFF. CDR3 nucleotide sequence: TGCGCCAGCAGCCAAGACACGAAGGCCGGGGAGCTGTTTTTT.